The rows below give T cell receptor beta chains drawn from one sample of a study of control samples from healthy donors and cancer patients. The method was immunoSEQ multiplex PCR; TCRdb's version includes in-frame clones alone and lacks a portion of them. In the table there are roughly 79,000 clones, about four fifths of which are singletons. Sequencing was performed on blood. Receptor source: a man aged 45 to 65 in good health. Each CDR3 is given with its conserved first and last residue. Each record gives: CDR3 length, V gene, clone size, J gene, D gene, CDR3 DNA, CDR3 protein. D genes are given only for firm matches. Clone sizes are given selectively: once, few, many, or a class where the clone is expanded.

>15|TRBV6-1|NA|TRBJ2-7|NA
TGTGCCAGCAGTGAATCTAGGACCCAAACCTACGAGCAGTACTTC
CASSESRTQTYEQYF
>13|TRBV3-1/TRBV3-2|NA|TRBJ2-4|TRBD1
TGTGCCAGCAGCCCCGGGACAGGGGGCGCCCGGTACTTC
CASSPGTGGARYF
>15|TRBV3-1/TRBV3-2|few|TRBJ2-3|NA
TGTGCCAGCAGCCAGACCAGGGTACCGACAGATACGCAGTATTTT
CASSQTRVPTDTQYF
>12|TRBV24-1|NA|TRBJ2-1|TRBD1
TGTGCCACCAGTGATAGGACAGGGGAGCAGTTCTTC
CATSDRTGEQFF
>15|TRBV7-9|once|TRBJ2-2|NA
TGTGCCAGCAGCCCGTGGCCTCAGGGGTCCGGGGAGCTGTTTTTT
CASSPWPQGSGELFF
>11|TRBV25-1|NA|TRBJ2-7|NA
TGTGCCAGCAGTGAATATAACGAGCAGTACTTC
CASSEYNEQYF
>14|TRBV19|NA|TRBJ2-1|NA
TGTGCCAGTAGTGTCGCACAAACCACTGGTGAGCAGTTCTTC
CASSVAQTTGEQFF
>14|TRBV6-4|many|TRBJ2-7|NA
TGTGCCAGCAGTGATCCGGACAGCCTCTACGAGCAGTACTTC
CASSDPDSLYEQYF
>15|TRBV7-2|few|TRBJ2-2|NA
TGTGCCAGCAGCTTAGGGAAAGCGGGCACCGGGGAGCTGTTTTTT
CASSLGKAGTGELFF
>16|TRBV30|NA|TRBJ1-1|NA
TGTGCCTGGAGCGGGACTGGGCCGGCGGGGAGCACTGAAGCTTTCTTT
CAWSGTGPAGSTEAFF
>13|TRBV30|NA|TRBJ2-1|NA
TGTGCCTGGACTAAAGGGCGACGGGGTGAGCAGTTCTTC
CAWTKGRRGEQFF
>15|TRBV11-2|NA|TRBJ2-1|NA
TGTGCCAGCAGCTTGCGGGACTTAAGGTACAATGAGCAGTTCTTC
CASSLRDLRYNEQFF
>15|TRBV5-1|NA|TRBJ1-5|NA
TGCGCCAGCAGCATTACCCCAGGCGGAGGTTCGCCCCAGCATTTT
CASSITPGGGSPQHF
>14|TRBV30|NA|TRBJ1-1|NA
TGTGCCTGGAGTGTAGAACACTCTCGGTCTGAAGCTTTCTTT
CAWSVEHSRSEAFF
>11|TRBV20-1|NA|TRBJ2-3|NA
TGCAGTGCTATCGCATCGGGGAGCAGGTATTTT
CSAIASGSRYF
>13|TRBV29-1|NA|TRBJ1-1|TRBD1
TGCAGCGTTGAGGCAGGGGGAGGCACTGAAGCTTTCTTT
CSVEAGGGTEAFF
>12|TRBV7-2|few|TRBJ1-1|NA
TGTGCCAGCAGCTTTCCGCTCACTGAAGCTTTCTTT
CASSFPLTEAFF
>15|TRBV28|NA|TRBJ2-7|NA
TGTGCCAGCAGTTCCCCGGTAGCGGCAGGCGGCGAGCAGTACTTC
CASSSPVAAGGEQYF
>14|TRBV7-2|NA|TRBJ2-3|NA
TGTGCCAGCAGCTTAGACAGAAACACAGATACGCAGTATTTT
CASSLDRNTDTQYF
>12|TRBV19|NA|TRBJ1-3|NA
TGTGCCAGTAGTACGTCCGGAAACACCATATATTTT
CASSTSGNTIYF
>13|TRBV30|few|TRBJ2-3|NA
TGTGCCTGGACCGTTAGCGGCCCGGGTACGCAGTATTTT
CAWTVSGPGTQYF
>11|TRBV12-3/TRBV12-4|NA|TRBJ2-6|NA
TGTGCCAGCAGTTTCGATAACAGTCTGACTTTC
CASSFDNSLTF
>13|TRBV9|NA|TRBJ2-1|NA
TGTGCCAGCAGCCCCTCCGCCTACAATGAGCAGTTCTTC
CASSPSAYNEQFF
>13|TRBV19|NA|TRBJ2-7|TRBD1
TGTGCCAGTAGTACGGGGACAGTCGGAGAGCAGTACTTC
CASSTGTVGEQYF
>15|TRBV7-2|NA|TRBJ2-7|NA
TGTGCCAGCAGTATAACAGACAGCAGACTCTACGAGCAGTACTTC
CASSITDSRLYEQYF
>11|TRBV20-1|NA|TRBJ1-1|NA
TGCAGTGCTAGTGGTAACACTGAAGCTTTCTTT
CSASGNTEAFF
>15|TRBV19|NA|TRBJ2-7|TRBD1
TGTGCCAGTAGCACCGGGACAGGGAACTCCTACGAGCAGTACTTC
CASSTGTGNSYEQYF
>12|TRBV30|few|TRBJ2-5|NA
TGTGCCTGGATGGGGACGGGGGAGACCCAGTACTTC
CAWMGTGETQYF
>15|TRBV5-4|NA|TRBJ2-1|TRBD2
TGTGCCAGCAGCCTGGGACTAGCGGAGAACAATGAGCAGTTCTTC
CASSLGLAENNEQFF
>13|TRBV6-5|NA|TRBJ1-5|NA
TGTGCCAGCAGTTGGACCCTCGGGGAGCCCCAGCATTTT
CASSWTLGEPQHF
>14|TRBV24-1|NA|TRBJ1-5|TRBD1
TGTGCCACCGGAGGACAGGGGGGCAATCAGCCCCAGCATTTT
CATGGQGGNQPQHF
>13|TRBV6-2/TRBV6-3|NA|TRBJ2-7|NA
TGTGCCAGCAGTTACGTCGACTCTTTAGAGCAGTACTTC
CASSYVDSLEQYF
>17|TRBV19|NA|TRBJ2-1|TRBD2
TGTGCCAGTAGTGGTGGTCGTCGGACTAGCGGTTACAATGAGCAGTTCTTC
CASSGGRRTSGYNEQFF
>14|TRBV10-3|NA|TRBJ1-1|NA
TGTGCCATCACCGAAGGGGGTTTGAACACTGAAGCTTTCTTT
CAITEGGLNTEAFF
>15|TRBV18|NA|TRBJ1-1|NA
TGTGCCAGCTCACCGAGTCGAATAAGGGGCACTGAAGCTTTCTTT
CASSPSRIRGTEAFF
>17|TRBV9|NA|TRBJ2-1|NA
TGTGCCAGCAGCGTATTCGGAGTTGGGTCCGGCTACAATGAGCAGTTCTTC
CASSVFGVGSGYNEQFF
>16|TRBV7-8|NA|TRBJ2-1|TRBD2
TGTGCCAGCACCCGACGGTGGGCGGGAGGGTACAATGAGCAGTTCTTC
CASTRRWAGGYNEQFF
>13|TRBV29-1|NA|TRBJ2-7|TRBD2
TGCAGCGTTGCTAATAGCGGGGCCTACGAGCAGTACTTC
CSVANSGAYEQYF
>15|TRBV5-1|NA|TRBJ2-2|TRBD1
TGCGCCAGCACTACCCGGACAGGGGACACCGGGGAGCTGTTTTTT
CASTTRTGDTGELFF
>14|TRBV7-2|NA|TRBJ2-7|NA
TGTGCCAGCAGCTTGAACCGGGACGGAAACGAGCAGTACTTC
CASSLNRDGNEQYF
>16|TRBV28|NA|TRBJ2-7|NA
TGTGCCAGCAGGGCTGAAGGTCACCCGCGAGGGTACGAGCAGTACTTC
CASRAEGHPRGYEQYF
>15|TRBV19|NA|TRBJ1-5|NA
TGTGCCAGTAGTATAGACAGGGATCGCAATCAGCCCCAGCATTTT
CASSIDRDRNQPQHF
>16|TRBV7-6|NA|TRBJ2-1|NA
TGTGCCAGCAGCCGACTTGCGGCCAGGTCTTACAATGAGCAGTTCTTC
CASSRLAARSYNEQFF
>15|TRBV14|NA|TRBJ2-3|NA
TGTGCCAGCAGCCTATTCCGGCCGTTCATGGATACGCAGTATTTT
CASSLFRPFMDTQYF
>13|TRBV5-1|few|TRBJ1-1|TRBD1
TGCGCCAGCAGCTTTGACAGGGACACTGAAGCTTTCTTT
CASSFDRDTEAFF
>16|TRBV7-9|NA|TRBJ2-7|TRBD1
TGTGCCAGCAGCCCCCAGACAGGGCTGGGTCCCTACGAGCAGTACTTC
CASSPQTGLGPYEQYF
>11|TRBV20-1|NA|TRBJ1-2|NA
TGCAGTGCTTCCAGGGGCTATGGCTACACCTTC
CSASRGYGYTF
>20|TRBV4-1|NA|TRBJ2-7|NA
TGCGCCAGCAGCCAACTCCCTCCGGCCCCAGCAGCGCCCATCGGCCACGAGCAGTACTTC
CASSQLPPAPAAPIGHEQYF
>14|TRBV11-3|NA|TRBJ2-3|NA
TGTGCCAGCAGCTTAGGGCATGGGCCAGATACGCAGTATTTT
CASSLGHGPDTQYF
>13|TRBV19|once|TRBJ2-1|TRBD2
TGTGCCAGTAGGAGTAGCGGGAGAAATGAGCAGTTCTTC
CASRSSGRNEQFF
>13|TRBV6-2/TRBV6-3|NA|TRBJ1-5|TRBD1
TGTGCCAGCAGCGACAGGGACCTCCAGCCCCAGCATTTT
CASSDRDLQPQHF
>14|TRBV7-9|NA|TRBJ2-1|NA
TGTGCCAGCAGTAGCGTAAGCTCCTACAATGAGCAGTTCTTC
CASSSVSSYNEQFF
>12|TRBV12-3/TRBV12-4|NA|TRBJ1-1|NA
TGTGCCAGCAGTTTGCCGGGCTCTGAGGCTTTCTTT
CASSLPGSEAFF
>14|TRBV6-5|once|TRBJ2-3|NA
TGTGCCAGCAGTTACTTCGTGAGCACAGATACGCAGTATTTT
CASSYFVSTDTQYF
>15|TRBV3-1/TRBV3-2|NA|TRBJ2-1|NA
TGTGCCAGCAGCATGAGCGGAGCCGGGAAATCTGGGCAGTTCTTC
CASSMSGAGKSGQFF